Sequencing of this T cell receptor beta chain was carried out in a study of blood T cell repertoires in COVID-19. About the study: Some COVID-19 samples were acute and others convalescent; all came from the United States, Italy and Spain. The cDNA or gDNA used as material had been derived from T cells, B-cell-depleted T cells, or PBMCs.

J was trimmed by 1 base and V by 5 bases; bases with no gene match: 3. Germline assignment: CDR1 LGHDT and CDR2 YNNKEL (reference sequence). This CDR3 has 14 amino acids. Under the authors' procedure: The assay estimated nucleated cells by amplifying reference gene primers. Using immunoSEQ multiplex PCR, the repertoire was profiled, and TCRdb retains in-frame clones only, with some absent. For V, J and clone size, that table is used; D and trimming come from the DNA. This sample has a few hundred thousand clones, with almost 90% found just once. Followed longitudinally, the Seattle patients had been enrolled during active infection.

The receptor's source is a woman aged 25 to 39 with COVID-19, enrolled during active disease. This rearrangement joins TRBV3-1 (or the pseudogene TRBV3-2) to TRBJ1-2, with TRBD1 matching 8 bases. The sequenced material came from peripheral blood. In DNA form, the CDR3 reads TGTGCCAGCAGCAGACAGGGGCTTAACTATGGCTACACCTTC. Protein: CASSRQGLNYGYTF.